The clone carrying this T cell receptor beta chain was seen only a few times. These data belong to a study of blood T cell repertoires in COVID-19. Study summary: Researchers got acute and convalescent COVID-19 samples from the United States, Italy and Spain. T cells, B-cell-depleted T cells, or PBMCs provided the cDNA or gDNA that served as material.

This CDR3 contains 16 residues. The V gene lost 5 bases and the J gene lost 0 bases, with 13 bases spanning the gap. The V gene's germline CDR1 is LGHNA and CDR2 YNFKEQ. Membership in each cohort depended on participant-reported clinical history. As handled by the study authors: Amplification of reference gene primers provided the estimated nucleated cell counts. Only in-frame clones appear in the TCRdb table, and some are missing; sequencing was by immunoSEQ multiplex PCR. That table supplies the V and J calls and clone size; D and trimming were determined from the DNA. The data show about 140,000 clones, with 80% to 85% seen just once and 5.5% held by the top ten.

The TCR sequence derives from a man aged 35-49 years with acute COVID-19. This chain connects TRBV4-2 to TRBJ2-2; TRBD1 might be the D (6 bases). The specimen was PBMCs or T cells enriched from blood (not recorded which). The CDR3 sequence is CASSAPDRANTGELFF. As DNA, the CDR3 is TGTGCCAGCAGCGCACCGGACAGAGCGAACACCGGGGAGCTGTTTTTT.